This entry describes one TCR beta chain. These data come from a study of blood T cell repertoires in COVID-19. Overall study: Collection of acute and convalescent COVID-19 samples took place in the United States, Italy and Spain.

In the original workflow: Reference gene primer amplification gave nucleated cell count estimates. Here immunoSEQ multiplex PCR was the method, and the copy in TCRdb shows in-frame clones only, minus some. V, J and clone size were drawn from that table, and D and trimming were deduced from the DNA. This table holds approximately 440,000 clones, about 90% found once. Cohort 3 recovered donors had two negative PCRs, clearance, or symptom resolution. Sequencing input: PBMCs or T cells enriched from blood (not recorded which). The TCR sequence derives from a young man who had recovered from COVID-19.

The CDR3 loop reads CATAGQGNTEAFF. The CDR3 DNA is TGTGCCACCGCCGGACAGGGGAACACTGAAGCTTTCTTT. This rearrangement joins TRBV24-1 to TRBJ1-1, with TRBD1 identical over 8 bases. The trim removed 9 bases at V and 1 base at J, leaving 3 bases unmatched. CDR1 and CDR2 from the germline V gene are KGHDR and SFDVKD. This CDR3 region has 13 residues.